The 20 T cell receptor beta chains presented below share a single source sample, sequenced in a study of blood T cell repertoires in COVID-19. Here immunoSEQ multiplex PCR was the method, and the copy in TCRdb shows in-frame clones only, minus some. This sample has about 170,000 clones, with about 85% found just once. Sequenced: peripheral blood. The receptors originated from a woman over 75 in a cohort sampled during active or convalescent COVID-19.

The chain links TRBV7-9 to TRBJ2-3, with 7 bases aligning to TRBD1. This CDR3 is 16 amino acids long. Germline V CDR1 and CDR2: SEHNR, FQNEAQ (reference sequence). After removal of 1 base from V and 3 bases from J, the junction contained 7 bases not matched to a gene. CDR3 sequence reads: CASSLVRGLGTDTQYF. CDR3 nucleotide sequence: TGTGCCAGCAGCTTAGTAAGGGGGCTTGGAACAGATACGCAGTATTTT.

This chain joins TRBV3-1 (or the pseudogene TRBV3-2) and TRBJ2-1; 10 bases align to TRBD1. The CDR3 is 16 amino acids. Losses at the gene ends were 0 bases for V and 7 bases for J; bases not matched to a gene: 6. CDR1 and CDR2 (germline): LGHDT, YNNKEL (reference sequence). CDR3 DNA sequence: TGTGCCAGCAGCCAAGATTTGCGACAGGGGGCGAATGAGCAGTTCTTC. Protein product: CASSQDLRQGANEQFF.

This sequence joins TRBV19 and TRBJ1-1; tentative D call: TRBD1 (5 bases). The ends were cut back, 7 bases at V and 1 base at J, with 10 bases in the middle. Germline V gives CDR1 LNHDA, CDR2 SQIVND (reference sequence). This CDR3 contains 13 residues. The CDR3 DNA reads TGTGCCAGTAAGGGGATGGGGAACACTGAAGCTTTCTTT. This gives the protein CASKGMGNTEAFF. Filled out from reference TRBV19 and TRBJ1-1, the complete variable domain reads DGGITQSPKYLFRKEGQNVTLSCEQNLNHDAMYWYRQDPGQGLRLIYYSQIVNDFQKGDIAEGYSVSREKKESFPLTVTSAQKNPTAFYLCASKGMGNTEAFFGQGTRLTVV.

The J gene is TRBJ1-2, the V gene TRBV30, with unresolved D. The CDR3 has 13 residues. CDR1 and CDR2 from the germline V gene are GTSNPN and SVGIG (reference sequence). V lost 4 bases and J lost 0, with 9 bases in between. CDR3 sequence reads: CAWTRSANYGYTF. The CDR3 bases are TGTGCCTGGACCCGATCAGCTAACTATGGCTACACCTTC.

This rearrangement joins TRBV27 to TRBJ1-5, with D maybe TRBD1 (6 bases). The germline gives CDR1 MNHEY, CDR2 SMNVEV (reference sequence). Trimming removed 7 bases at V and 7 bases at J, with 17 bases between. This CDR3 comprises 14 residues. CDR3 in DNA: TGTGCCAGCATGCCGGCTGGGGGCCCACAGCCCCAGCATTTT. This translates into CASMPAGGPQPQHF.

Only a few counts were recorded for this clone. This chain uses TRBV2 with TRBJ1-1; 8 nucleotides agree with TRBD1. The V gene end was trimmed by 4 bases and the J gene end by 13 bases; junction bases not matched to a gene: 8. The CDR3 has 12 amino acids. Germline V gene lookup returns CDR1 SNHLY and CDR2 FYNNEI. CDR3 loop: CASSGQGLGGFF. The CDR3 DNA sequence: TGTGCCAGCAGTGGACAGGGGCTGGGAGGTTTCTTT.

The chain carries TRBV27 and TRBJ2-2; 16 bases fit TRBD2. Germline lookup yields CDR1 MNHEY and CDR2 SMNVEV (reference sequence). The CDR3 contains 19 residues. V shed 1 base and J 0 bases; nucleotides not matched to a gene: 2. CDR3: CASSLLGLAGGSNTGELFF. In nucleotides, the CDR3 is TGTGCCAGCAGTTTATTGGGACTAGCGGGAGGGTCGAACACCGGGGAGCTGTTTTTT.

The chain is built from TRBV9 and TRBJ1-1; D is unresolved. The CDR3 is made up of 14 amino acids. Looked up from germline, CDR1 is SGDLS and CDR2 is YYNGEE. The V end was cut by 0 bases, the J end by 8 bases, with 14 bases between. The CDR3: CASSVAGTAEEAFF. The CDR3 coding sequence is TGTGCCAGCAGCGTAGCAGGAACGGCAGAAGAAGCTTTCTTT.

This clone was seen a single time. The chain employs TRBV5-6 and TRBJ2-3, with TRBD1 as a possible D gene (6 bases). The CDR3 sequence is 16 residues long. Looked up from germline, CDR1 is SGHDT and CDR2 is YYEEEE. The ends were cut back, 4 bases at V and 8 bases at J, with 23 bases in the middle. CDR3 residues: CASSSQGSGLFSTQYF. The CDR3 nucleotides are TGTGCCAGCAGCAGCCAGGGGTCCGGGCTTTTCAGTACGCAGTATTTT.

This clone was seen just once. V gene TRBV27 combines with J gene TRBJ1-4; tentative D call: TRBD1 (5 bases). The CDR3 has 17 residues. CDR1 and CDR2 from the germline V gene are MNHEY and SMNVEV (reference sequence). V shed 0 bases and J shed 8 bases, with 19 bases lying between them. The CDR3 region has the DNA TGTGCCAGCAGTTTATCCTTCAGGGCAGGACTAAAGGAAAAACTGTTTTTT. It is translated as CASSLSFRAGLKEKLFF.

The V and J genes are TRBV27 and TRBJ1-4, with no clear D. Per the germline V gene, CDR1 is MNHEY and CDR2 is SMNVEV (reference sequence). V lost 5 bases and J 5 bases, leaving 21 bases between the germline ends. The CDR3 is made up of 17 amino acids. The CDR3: CASSPRGRATRNEKLFF. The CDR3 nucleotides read TGTGCCAGCAGTCCCCGGGGTAGGGCAACTCGAAATGAAAAACTGTTTTTT.

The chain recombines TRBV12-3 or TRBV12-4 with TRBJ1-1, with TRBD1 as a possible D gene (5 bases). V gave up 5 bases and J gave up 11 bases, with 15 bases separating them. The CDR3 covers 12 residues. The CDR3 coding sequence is TGTGCCAGCAGTCAACCCGGGACTCGCGCTTTCTTT. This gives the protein CASSQPGTRAFF.

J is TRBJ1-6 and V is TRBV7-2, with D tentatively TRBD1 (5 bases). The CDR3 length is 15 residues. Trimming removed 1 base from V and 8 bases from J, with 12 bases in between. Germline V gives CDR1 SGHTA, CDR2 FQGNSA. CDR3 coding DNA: TGTGCCAGCAGCTTAGTAGGGGCTAGGGATTCACCCCTCCACTTT. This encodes CASSLVGARDSPLHF.

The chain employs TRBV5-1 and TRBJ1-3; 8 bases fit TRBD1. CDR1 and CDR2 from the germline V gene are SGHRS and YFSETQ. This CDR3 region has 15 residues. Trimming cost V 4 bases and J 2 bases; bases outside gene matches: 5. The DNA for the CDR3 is TGCGCCAGCAGCGATCAGGGGGCACCTGGAAACACCATATATTTT. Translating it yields CASSDQGAPGNTIYF.

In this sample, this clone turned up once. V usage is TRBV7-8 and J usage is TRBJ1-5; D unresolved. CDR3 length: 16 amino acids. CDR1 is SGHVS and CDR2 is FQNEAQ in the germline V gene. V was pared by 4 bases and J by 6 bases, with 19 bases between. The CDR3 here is CASSSRRWLGSQPQHF. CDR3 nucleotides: TGTGCCAGCAGCTCTAGACGGTGGCTCGGGAGTCAGCCCCAGCATTTT. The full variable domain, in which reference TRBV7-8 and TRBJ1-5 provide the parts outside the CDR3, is GAGVSQSPRYKVAKRGQDVALRCDPISGHVSLFWYQQALGQGPEFLTYFQNEAQLDKSGLPSDRFFAERPEGSVSTLKIQRTQQEDSAVYLCASSSRRWLGSQPQHFGDGTRLSIL.

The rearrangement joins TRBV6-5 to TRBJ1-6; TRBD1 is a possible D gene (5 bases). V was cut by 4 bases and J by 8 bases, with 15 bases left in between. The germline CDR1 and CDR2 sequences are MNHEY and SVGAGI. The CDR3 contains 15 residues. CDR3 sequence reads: CASSSLGPGYSPLHF. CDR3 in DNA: TGTGCCAGCAGTTCCCTGGGGCCAGGGTATTCACCCCTCCACTTT.

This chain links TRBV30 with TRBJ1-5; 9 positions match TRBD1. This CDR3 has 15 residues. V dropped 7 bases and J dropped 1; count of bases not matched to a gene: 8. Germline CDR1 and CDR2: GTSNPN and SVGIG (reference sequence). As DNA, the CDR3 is TGTGCCTTCGACAGGGGGAGCTTAAGCAATCAGCCCCAGCATTTT. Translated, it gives CAFDRGSLSNQPQHF.

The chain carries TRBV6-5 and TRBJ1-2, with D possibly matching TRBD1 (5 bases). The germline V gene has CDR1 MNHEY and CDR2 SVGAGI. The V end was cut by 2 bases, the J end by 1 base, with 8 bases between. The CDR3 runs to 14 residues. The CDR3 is CASSYADINYGYTF. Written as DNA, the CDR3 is TGTGCCAGCAGTTACGCGGACATTAACTATGGCTACACCTTC.

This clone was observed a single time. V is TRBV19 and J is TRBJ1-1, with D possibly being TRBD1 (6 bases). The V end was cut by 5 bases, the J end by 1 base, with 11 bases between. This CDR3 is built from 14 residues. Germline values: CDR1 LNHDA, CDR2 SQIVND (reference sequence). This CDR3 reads CASSLSTGNTEAFF. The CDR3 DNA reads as TGTGCCAGTAGTCTGTCGACAGGGAACACTGAAGCTTTCTTT.

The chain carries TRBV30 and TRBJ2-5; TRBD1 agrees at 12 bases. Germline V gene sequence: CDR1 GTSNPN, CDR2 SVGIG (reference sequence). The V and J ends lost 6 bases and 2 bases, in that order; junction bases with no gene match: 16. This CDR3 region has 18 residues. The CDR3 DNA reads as TGTGCCTGCCAGCTGGGACAGGGGGCATGGGACTATCAAGAGACCCAGTACTTC. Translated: CACQLGQGAWDYQETQYF.